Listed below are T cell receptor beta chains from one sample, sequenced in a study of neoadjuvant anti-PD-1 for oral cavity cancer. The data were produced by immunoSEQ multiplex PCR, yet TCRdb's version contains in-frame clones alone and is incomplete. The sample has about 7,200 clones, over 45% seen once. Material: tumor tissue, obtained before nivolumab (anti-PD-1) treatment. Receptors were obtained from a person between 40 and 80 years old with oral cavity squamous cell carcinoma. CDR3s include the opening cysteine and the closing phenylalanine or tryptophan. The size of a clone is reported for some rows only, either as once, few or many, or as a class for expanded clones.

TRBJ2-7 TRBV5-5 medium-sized CASSFISYEQYF
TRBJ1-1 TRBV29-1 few CSVRGGTEAFF
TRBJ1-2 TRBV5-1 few CASRRNGQPNYGYTF
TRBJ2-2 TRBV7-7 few CASSLVSNGNGELFF
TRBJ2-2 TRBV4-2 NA CASGRERENGELFF
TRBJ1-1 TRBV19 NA CASRLTGGYTEAFF
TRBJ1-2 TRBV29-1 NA CSADMAGYTF
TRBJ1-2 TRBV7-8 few CASSLGGGQGRSTF
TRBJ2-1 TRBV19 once CASRPLAWGSDEQFF
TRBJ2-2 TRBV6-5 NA CASSSPAANTGELFF
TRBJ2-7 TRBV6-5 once CASSYTGGEQYF
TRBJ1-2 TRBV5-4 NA CASSLSIDYGYTF
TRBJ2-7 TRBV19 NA CASSIGSSYEQYF
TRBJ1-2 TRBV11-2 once CASSMGGTGYYGYTF
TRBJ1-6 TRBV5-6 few CASSLSRGIESPLHF
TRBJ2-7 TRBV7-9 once CASSLAASGGRYEQYF
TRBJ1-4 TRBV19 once CASSILAGGSEKLFF